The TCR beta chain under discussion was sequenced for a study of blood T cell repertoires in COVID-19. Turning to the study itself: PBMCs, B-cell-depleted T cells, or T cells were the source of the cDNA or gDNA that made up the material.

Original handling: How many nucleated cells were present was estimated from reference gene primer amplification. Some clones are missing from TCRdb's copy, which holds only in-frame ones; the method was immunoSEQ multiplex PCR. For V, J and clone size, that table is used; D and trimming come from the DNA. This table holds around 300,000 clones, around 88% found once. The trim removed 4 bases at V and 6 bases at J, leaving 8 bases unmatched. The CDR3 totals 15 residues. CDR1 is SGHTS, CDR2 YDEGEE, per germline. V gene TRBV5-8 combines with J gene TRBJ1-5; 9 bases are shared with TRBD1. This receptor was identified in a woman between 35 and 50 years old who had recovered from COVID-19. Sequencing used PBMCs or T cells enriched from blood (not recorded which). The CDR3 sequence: CASSRRQGGSQPQHF. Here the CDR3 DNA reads TGTGCCAGCAGCCGGCGACAGGGGGGGAGTCAGCCCCAGCATTTT.